This TCR beta chain was captured by sequencing in a study of blood T cell repertoires in COVID-19. Study-level background: Acute and convalescent COVID-19 samples came from the United States, Italy and Spain.

The germline V gene has CDR1 MNHEY and CDR2 SMNVEV (reference sequence). The CDR3 is made up of 13 amino acids. The V end lost 8 bases, the J end lost 2 bases, and 13 bases lay between the germline ends. Only one count was recorded for this clone. In the original processing: Nucleated cell counts were estimated from reference gene primer amplification. Clones were read by immunoSEQ multiplex PCR, and TCRdb kept only the in-frame ones, dropping some. V, J and clone size were drawn from that table, and D and trimming were deduced from the DNA. The sample lists 110,000 or so clones, approximately 84% occurring once.

The chain uses TRBV27 and TRBJ2-7; D unclear. The origin of this receptor is a man aged 35-49 years with acute or convalescent COVID-19. Material for sequencing was peripheral blood. The chain's CDR3 is CASWSPVAYEQYF. The CDR3 DNA sequence: TGTGCCAGCTGGTCACCGGTGGCCTACGAGCAGTACTTC.